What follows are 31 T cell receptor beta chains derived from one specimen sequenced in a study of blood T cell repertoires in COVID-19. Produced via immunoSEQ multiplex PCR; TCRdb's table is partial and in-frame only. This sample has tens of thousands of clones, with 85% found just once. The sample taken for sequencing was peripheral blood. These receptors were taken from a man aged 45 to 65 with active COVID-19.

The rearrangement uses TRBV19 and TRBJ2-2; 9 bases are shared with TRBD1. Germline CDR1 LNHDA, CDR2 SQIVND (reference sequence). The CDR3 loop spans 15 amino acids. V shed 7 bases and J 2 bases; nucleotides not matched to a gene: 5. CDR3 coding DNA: TGTGCCAGTACCATACAGGGGGCAAACACCGGGGAGCTGTTTTTT. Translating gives CASTIQGANTGELFF. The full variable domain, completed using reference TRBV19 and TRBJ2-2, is DGGITQSPKYLFRKEGQNVTLSCEQNLNHDAMYWYRQDPGQGLRLIYYSQIVNDFQKGDIAEGYSVSREKKESFPLTVTSAQKNPTAFYLCASTIQGANTGELFFGEGSRLTVL.

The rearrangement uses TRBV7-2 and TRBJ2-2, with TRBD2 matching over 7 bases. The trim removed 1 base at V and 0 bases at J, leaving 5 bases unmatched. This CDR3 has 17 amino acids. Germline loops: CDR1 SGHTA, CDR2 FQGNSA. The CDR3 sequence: CASSLVGGTTNTGELFF. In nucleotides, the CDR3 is TGTGCCAGCAGCTTAGTGGGGGGGACGACGAACACCGGGGAGCTGTTTTTT.

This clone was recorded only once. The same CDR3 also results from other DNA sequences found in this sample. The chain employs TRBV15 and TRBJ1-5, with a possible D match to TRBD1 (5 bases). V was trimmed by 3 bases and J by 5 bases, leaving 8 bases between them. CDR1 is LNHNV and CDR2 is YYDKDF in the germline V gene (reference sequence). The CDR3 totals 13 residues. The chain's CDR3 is CATSRGGDQPQHF. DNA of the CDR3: TGTGCCACCAGCAGGGGGGGGGATCAGCCCCAGCATTTT.

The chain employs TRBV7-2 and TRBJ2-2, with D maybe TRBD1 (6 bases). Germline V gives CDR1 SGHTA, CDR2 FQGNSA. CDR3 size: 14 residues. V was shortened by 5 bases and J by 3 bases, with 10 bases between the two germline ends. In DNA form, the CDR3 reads TGTGCCAGCAGCCTCAGGGGCGACACCGGGGAGCTGTTTTTT. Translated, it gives CASSLRGDTGELFF.

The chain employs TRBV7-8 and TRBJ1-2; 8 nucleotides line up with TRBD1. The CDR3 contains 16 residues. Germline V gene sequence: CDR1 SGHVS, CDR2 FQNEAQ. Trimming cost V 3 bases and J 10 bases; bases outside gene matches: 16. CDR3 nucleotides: TGTGCCAGCAGCTTCGGGACAGGCGTCCTTACGATCGACTACACCTTC. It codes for CASSFGTGVLTIDYTF. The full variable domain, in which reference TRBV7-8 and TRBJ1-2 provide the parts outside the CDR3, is GAGVSQSPRYKVAKRGQDVALRCDPISGHVSLFWYQQALGQGPEFLTYFQNEAQLDKSGLPSDRFFAERPEGSVSTLKIQRTQQEDSAVYLCASSFGTGVLTIDYTFGSGTRLTVV.

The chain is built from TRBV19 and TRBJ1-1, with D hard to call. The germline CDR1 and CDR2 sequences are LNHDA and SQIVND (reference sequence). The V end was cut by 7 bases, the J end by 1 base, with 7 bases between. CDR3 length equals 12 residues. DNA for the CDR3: TGTGCCAGTATCGCTACGAACACTGAAGCTTTCTTT. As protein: CASIATNTEAFF.

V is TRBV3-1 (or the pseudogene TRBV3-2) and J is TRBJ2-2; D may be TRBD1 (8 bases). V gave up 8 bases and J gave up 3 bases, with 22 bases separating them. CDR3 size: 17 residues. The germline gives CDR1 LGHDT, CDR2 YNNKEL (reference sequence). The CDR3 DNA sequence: TGTGCCAGCGGCAGAGTCATTACAGGGGGGGACACCGGGGAGCTGTTTTTT. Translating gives CASGRVITGGDTGELFF.

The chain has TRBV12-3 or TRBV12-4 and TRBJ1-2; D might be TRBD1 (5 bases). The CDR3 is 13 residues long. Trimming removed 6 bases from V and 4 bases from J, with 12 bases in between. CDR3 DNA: TGTGCCAGCAGCGTAATGGGACTCTATGGCTACACCTTC. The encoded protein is CASSVMGLYGYTF.

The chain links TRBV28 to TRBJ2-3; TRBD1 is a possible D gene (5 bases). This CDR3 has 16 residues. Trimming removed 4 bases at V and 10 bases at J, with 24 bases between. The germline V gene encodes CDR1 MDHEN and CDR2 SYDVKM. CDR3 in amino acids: CASSSRTPPPLGAQYF. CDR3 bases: TGTGCCAGCAGTTCCCGGACACCTCCCCCCCTAGGAGCGCAGTATTTT.

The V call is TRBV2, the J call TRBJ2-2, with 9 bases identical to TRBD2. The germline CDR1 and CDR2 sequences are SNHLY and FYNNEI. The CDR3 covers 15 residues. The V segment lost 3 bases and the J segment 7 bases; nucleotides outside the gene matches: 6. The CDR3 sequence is CASSDRTSVGGELFF. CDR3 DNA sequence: TGTGCCAGCAGTGATAGGACTAGCGTAGGCGGGGAGCTGTTTTTT.

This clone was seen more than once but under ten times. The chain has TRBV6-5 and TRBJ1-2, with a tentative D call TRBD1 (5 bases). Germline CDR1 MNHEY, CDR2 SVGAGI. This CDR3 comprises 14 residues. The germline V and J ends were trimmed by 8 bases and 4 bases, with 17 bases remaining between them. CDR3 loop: CASPEGHGVYGYTF. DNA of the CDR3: TGTGCCAGCCCGGAGGGGCACGGGGTCTATGGCTACACCTTC.

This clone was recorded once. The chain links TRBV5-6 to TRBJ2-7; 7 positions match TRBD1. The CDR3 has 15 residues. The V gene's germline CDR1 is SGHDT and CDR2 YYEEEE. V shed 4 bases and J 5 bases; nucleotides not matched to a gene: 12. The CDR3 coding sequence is TGTGCCAGCAGCAGGGGAAACAGGGGTTTAAACGAGCAGTACTTC. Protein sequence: CASSRGNRGLNEQYF.

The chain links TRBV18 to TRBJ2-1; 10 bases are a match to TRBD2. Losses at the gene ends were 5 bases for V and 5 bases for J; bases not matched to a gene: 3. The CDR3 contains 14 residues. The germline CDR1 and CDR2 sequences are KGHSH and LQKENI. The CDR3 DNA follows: TGTGCCAGCTCAGAACTAGCGGGGCACAATGAGCAGTTCTTC. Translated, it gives CASSELAGHNEQFF.

In nucleotides, the CDR3 is TGTGCCACCAGCGCGGGGGGGGACAATGAGCAGTTCTTC. Encoded protein: CATSAGGDNEQFF. V is TRBV15 and J is TRBJ2-1, with TRBD2 matching over 9 bases. CDR3 length: 13 amino acids. The J segment lost 5 bases and the V segment lost 5 bases, leaving 1 base of the junction unmatched. Germline lookup yields CDR1 LNHNV and CDR2 YYDKDF (reference sequence).

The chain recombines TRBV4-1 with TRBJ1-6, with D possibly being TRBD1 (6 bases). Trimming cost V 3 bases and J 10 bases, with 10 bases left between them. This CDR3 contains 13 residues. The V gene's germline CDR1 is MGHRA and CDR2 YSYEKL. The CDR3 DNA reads TGCGCCAGCAGCCAGGGGGCACCATCACCCCTCCACTTT. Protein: CASSQGAPSPLHF.

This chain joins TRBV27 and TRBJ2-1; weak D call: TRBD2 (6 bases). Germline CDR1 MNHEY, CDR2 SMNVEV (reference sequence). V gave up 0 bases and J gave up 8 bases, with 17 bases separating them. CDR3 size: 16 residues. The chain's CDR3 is CASSLSPGLGGYEQFF. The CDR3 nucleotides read TGTGCCAGCAGTTTATCGCCGGGACTTGGGGGTTATGAGCAGTTCTTC.

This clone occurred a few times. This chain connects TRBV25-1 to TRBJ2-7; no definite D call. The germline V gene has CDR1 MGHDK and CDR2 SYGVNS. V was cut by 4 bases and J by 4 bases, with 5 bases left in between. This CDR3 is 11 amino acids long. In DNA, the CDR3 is TGTGCCAGCAGTGCAGTATACGAGCAGTACTTC. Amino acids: CASSAVYEQYF.

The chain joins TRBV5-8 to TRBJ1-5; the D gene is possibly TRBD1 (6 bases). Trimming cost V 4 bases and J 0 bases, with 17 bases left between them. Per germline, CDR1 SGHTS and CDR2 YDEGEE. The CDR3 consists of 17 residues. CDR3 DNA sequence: TGTGCCAGCAGCCGCCGGGGGGGCGCCTATAGCAATCAGCCCCAGCATTTT. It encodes CASSRRGGAYSNQPQHF. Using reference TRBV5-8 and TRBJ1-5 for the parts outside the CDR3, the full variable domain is EAGVTQSPTHLIKTRGQQATLRCSPISGHTSVYWYQQALGLGLQFLLWYDEGEERNRGNFPPRFSGRQFPNYSSELNVNALELEDSALYLCASSRRGGAYSNQPQHFGDGTRLSIL.

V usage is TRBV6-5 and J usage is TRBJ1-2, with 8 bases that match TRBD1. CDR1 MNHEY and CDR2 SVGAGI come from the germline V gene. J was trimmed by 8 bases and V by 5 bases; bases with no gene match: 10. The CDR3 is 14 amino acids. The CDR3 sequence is CASSRGTGPVGYTF. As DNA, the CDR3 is TGTGCCAGCAGTAGGGGGACAGGTCCCGTCGGCTACACCTTC.

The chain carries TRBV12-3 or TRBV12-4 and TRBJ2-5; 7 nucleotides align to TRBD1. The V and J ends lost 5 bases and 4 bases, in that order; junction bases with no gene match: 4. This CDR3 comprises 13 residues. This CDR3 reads CASSLQGPETQYF. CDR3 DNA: TGTGCCAGCAGTCTACAGGGGCCAGAGACCCAGTACTTC.

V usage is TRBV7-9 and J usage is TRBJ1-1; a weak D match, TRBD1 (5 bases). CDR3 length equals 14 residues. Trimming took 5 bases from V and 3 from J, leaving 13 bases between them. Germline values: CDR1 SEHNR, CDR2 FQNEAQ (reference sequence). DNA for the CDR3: TGTGCCAGCAGCCGGGGGGAAATCTACACTGAAGCTTTCTTT. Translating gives CASSRGEIYTEAFF.

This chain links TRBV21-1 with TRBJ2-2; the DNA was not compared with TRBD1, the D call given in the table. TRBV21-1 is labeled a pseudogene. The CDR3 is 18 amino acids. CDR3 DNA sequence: TGTGCCAGCAGCTCCCCTCCTGGGACAGGGGTTAACACCGGGGAGCTGTTTTTT. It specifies CASSSPPGTGVNTGELFF.

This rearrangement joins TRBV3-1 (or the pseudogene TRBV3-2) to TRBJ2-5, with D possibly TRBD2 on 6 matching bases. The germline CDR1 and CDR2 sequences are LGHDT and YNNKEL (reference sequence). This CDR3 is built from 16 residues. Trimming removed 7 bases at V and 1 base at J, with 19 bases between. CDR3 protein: CASNRAAEGLQETQYF. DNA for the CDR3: TGTGCCAGCAACCGAGCGGCTGAGGGACTCCAAGAGACCCAGTACTTC.

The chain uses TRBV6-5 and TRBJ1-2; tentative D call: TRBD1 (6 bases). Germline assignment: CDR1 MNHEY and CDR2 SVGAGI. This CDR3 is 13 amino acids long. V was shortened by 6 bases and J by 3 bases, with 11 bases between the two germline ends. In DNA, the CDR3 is TGTGCCAGCAGGAGGACAGTGGACTATGGCTACACCTTC. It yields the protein CASRRTVDYGYTF.

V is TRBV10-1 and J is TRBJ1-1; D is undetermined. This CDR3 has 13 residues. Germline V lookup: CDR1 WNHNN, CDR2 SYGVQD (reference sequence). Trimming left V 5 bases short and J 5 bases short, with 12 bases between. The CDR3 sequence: CASSSRPGTEAFF. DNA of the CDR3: TGCGCCAGCAGTTCTCGACCGGGGACTGAAGCTTTCTTT.

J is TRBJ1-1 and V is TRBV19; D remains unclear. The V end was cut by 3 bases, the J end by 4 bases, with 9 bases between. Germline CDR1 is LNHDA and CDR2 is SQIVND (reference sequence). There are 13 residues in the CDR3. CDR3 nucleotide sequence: TGTGCCAGTAGTATTGCAGGTTTCACTGAAGCTTTCTTT. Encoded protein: CASSIAGFTEAFF.

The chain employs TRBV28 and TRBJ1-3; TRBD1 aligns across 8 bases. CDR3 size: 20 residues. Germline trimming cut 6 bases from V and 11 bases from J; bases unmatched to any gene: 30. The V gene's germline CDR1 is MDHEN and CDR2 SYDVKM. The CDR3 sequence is CASRSYRGTGTTYPQGPIYF. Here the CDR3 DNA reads TGTGCCAGCAGATCCTACCGGGGGACAGGAACAACTTACCCGCAAGGCCCCATATATTTT. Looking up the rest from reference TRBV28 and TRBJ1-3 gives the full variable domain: DVKVTQSSRYLVKRTGEKVFLECVQDMDHENMFWYRQDPGLGLRLIYFSYDVKMKEKGDIPEGYSVSREKKERFSLILESASTNQTSMYLCASRSYRGTGTTYPQGPIYFGEGSWLTVV.

The CDR3 sequence: CASKLGAEETQYF. For the CDR3, the DNA is TGTGCCAGTAAACTTGGGGCAGAAGAGACCCAGTACTTC. The rearrangement joins TRBV19 to TRBJ2-5, with a weak D call TRBD1 (5 bases). The CDR3 totals 13 residues. Germline CDR1 reads LNHDA; CDR2 reads SQIVND (reference sequence). Trimming cost V 7 bases and J 3 bases, with 12 bases left between them. Filled out from reference TRBV19 and TRBJ2-5, the complete variable domain reads DGGITQSPKYLFRKEGQNVTLSCEQNLNHDAMYWYRQDPGQGLRLIYYSQIVNDFQKGDIAEGYSVSREKKESFPLTVTSAQKNPTAFYLCASKLGAEETQYFGPGTRLLVL.

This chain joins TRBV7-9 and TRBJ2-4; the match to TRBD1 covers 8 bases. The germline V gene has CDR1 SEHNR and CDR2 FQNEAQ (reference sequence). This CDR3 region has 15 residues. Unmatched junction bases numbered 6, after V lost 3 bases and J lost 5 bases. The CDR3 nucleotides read TGTGCCAGCAGCTTTTCTCTCAGGGGGCAAAACATTCAGTACTTC. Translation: CASSFSLRGQNIQYF.

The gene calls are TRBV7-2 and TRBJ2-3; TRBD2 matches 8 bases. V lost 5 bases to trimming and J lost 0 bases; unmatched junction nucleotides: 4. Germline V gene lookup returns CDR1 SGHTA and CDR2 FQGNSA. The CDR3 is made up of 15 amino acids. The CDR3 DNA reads TGTGCCAGCAGCCGGGGGGGCTACAGCACAGATACGCAGTATTTT. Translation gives CASSRGGYSTDTQYF.

Here the CDR3 reads CASSQSQGGTYEQYF. The DNA of the CDR3 is TGCGCCAGCAGCCAATCTCAGGGGGGTACCTACGAGCAGTACTTC. The chain combines TRBV4-1 with TRBJ2-7; maybe TRBD1 (7 bases). In germline, CDR1 is MGHRA, CDR2 YSYEKL. The CDR3 covers 15 residues. The V end was cut by 2 bases, the J end by 2 bases, with 13 bases between.